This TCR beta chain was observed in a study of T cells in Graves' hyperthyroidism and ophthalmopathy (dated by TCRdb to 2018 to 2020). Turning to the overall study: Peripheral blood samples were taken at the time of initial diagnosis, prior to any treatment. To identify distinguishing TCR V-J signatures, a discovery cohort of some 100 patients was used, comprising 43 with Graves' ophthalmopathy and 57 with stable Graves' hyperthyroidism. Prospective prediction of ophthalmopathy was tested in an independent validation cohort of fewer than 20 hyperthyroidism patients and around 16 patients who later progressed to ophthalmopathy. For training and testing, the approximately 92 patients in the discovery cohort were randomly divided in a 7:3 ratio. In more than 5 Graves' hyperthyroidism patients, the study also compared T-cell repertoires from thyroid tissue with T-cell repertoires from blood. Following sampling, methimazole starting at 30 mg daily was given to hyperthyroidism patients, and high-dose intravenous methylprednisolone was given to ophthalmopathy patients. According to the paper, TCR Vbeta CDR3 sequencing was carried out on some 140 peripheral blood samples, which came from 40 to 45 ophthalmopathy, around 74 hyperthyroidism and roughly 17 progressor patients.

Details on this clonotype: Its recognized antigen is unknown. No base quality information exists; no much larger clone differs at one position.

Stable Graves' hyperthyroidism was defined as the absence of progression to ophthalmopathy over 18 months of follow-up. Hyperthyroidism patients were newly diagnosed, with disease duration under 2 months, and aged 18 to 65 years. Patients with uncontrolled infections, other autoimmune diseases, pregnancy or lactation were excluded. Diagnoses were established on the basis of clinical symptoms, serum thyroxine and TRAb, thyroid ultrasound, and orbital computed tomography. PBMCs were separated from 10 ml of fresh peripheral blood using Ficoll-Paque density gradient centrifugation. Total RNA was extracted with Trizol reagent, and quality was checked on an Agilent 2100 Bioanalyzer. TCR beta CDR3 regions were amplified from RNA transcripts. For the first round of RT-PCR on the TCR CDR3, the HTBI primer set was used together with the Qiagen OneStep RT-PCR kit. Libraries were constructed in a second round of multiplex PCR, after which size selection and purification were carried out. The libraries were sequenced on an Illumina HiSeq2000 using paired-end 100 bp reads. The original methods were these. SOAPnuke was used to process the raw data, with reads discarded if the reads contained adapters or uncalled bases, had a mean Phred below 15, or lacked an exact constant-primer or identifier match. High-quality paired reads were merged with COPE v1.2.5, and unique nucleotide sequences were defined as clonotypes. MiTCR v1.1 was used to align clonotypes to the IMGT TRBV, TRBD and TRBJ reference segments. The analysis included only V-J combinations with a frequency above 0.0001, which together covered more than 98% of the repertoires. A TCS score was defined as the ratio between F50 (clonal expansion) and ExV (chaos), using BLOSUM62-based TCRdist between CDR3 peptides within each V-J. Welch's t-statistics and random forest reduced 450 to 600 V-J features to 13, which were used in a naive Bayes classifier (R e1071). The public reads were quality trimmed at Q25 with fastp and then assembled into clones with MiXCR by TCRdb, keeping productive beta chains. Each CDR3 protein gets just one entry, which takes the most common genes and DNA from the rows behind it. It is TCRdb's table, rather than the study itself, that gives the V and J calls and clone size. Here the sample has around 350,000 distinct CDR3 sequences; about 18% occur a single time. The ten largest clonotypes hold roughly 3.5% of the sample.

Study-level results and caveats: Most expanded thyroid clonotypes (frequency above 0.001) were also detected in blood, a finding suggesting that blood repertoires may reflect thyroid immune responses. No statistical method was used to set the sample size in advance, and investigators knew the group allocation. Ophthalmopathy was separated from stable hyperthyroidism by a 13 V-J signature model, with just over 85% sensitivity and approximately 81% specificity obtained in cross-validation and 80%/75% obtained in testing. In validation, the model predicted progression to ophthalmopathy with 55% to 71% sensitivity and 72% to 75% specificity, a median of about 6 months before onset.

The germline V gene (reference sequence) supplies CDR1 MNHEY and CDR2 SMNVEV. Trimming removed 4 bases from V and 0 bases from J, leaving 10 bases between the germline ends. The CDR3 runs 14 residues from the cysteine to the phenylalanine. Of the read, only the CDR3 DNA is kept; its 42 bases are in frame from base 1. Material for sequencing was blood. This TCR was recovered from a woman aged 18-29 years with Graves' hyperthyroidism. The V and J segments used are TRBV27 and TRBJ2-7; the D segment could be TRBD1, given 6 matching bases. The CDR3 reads CASSSGDRSYEQYF. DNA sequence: TGTGCCAGCAGTTCAGGGGACCGCTCCTACGAGCAGTACTTC.